This T cell receptor (beta chain) was found in a study of blood T cell repertoires in COVID-19. Study overall: The United States, Italy and Spain were the sources of the acute and convalescent COVID-19 samples. Nucleic acid was either cDNA or gDNA, and it came from T cells, B-cell-depleted T cells, or PBMCs.

Per the original data handling: Researchers report that nucleated cell counts were estimated from reference gene primer amplification. Profiled with immunoSEQ multiplex PCR; TCRdb holds only in-frame clones, not every one. D and trimming come from the DNA, and the V and J calls and clone size come from that table. Here the sample spans approximately 120,000 clones, around 79% being singletons. This receptor was obtained from an elderly man with acute or convalescent COVID-19. The sequencing input was peripheral blood.

CDR3 protein: CASSTGRNTIYF. The CDR3 nucleotides read TGTGCCAGCAGTACAGGGCGAAACACCATATATTTT. The chain combines TRBV12-3 or TRBV12-4 with TRBJ1-3; possible D gene TRBD1, 6 bases. Trimming took off 5 bases at V and 5 bases at J, with 7 bases between the two ends. The CDR3 length is 12 residues.